Ten or more counts support the clone carrying this TCR beta chain. Its target is unknown. Germline CDR1 reads MGHRA; CDR2 reads YSYEKL. V was pared by 1 base and J by 5 bases, with 4 bases of the junction left unmatched. This CDR3 spans 14 amino acids. Expansion lasted 2 to 3 days, with either anti-CD3 antibody OKT3 or CD3/CD28 beads. These data originate in a study of beta chain bispecific antibodies for T cell cancers. Clonotypes were quantified using unique molecular identifier barcodes. TCRdb re-called the 5' RACE reads with MiXCR, one entry per CDR3 protein. The sample contains over 20,000 distinct CDR3 sequences, under 3% of which appear only once. Study results and caveats: Normal T cells contributed less of the targeted TRBV signal than the leukemia cells did.

The sequencing input was healthy donor T cells cultured with leukemia cells. The sequence came from a human donor in good health. Some clones in this sample may be carry-over from other donors' samples. The chain is built from TRBV4-1 and TRBJ2-7; the match to TRBD1 covers 8 bases. CDR3 nucleotide sequence: TGCGCCAGCAGCCAAGCGACAGGGGTCGACGAGCAGTACTTC. Translation: CASSQATGVDEQYF.